This note documents a single TCR beta chain sequence. What it binds is not known. These data belong to a study of response to subunit inactivated influenza vaccine. Study conclusions and caveats: Authors proposed each seasonal influenza vaccination draws in few new T cells.

TCRdb re-called the RT-PCR reads through MiXCR, storing one row per CDR3 protein. The sample contains about 180,000 distinct CDR3 sequences, 7.5% to 10% of which appear only once. Germline loops: CDR1 SNHLY, CDR2 FYNNEI. After removal of 10 bases from V and 2 bases from J, the junction contained 13 bases not matched to a gene. The CDR3 runs 16 residues. The sample in question was non-naive T cells sorted from PBMCs, obtained on the day of vaccination. The V gene is TRBV2, the J gene TRBJ1-4; 7 nucleotides align to TRBD1. The sequence was collected from a man aged 50-59 years who received an inactivated influenza vaccine. CDR3: CAIAGRQGPTNEKLFF. The CDR3 coding sequence is TGTGCCATCGCCGGGAGACAGGGCCCCACTAATGAAAAACTGTTTTTT.